The 14 T cell receptor beta chains below come from one sample, sequenced in a study of CD8+ T cells in alopecia areata. Sequencing used cDNA as its template, made by extracting RNA and reverse transcribing it. The method was immunoSEQ multiplex PCR; TCRdb's version includes in-frame clones alone and lacks a portion of them. Counted here are about 97,000 clones, 50% to 60% occurring once; the ten biggest clones make up about 16%. Treatment reported: oral pan-JAK inhibitor, 5-10 mg twice daily. The material was CD8+ T cells sorted from blood, obtained around week 55, from a patient treated with tofacitinib. The receptors here all came from a human donor with alopecia areata.

V gene TRBV16 combines with J gene TRBJ1-2; D unresolved. CDR1 KGHSY and CDR2 FQNENV come from the germline V gene. This CDR3 comprises 15 residues. V was trimmed by 5 bases and J by 4 bases, leaving 17 bases between them. The CDR3 DNA follows: TGTGCCAGCAGCGGTAGTTTTGCGAACTCCTATGGCTACACCTTC. Translation: CASSGSFANSYGYTF.

The chain recombines TRBV5-6 with TRBJ1-1; D possibly corresponds to TRBD1 (5 bases). V gave up 4 bases and J gave up 8 bases, with 15 bases separating them. This CDR3 has 13 amino acids. Germline CDR1 is SGHDT and CDR2 is YYEEEE. CDR3: CASSAVGGGEAFF. In DNA form, the CDR3 reads TGTGCCAGCAGCGCCGTTGGGGGAGGCGAAGCTTTCTTT. The full variable domain, completed using reference TRBV5-6 and TRBJ1-1, is DAGVTQSPTHLIKTRGQQVTLRCSPKSGHDTVSWYQQALGQGPQFIFQYYEEEERQRGNFPDRFSGHQFPNYSSELNVNALLLGDSALYLCASSAVGGGEAFFGQGTRLTVV.

The gene calls are TRBV6-1 and TRBJ2-7; TRBD2 is a possible D gene (5 bases). The CDR3 consists of 13 residues. V was pared by 7 bases and J by 3 bases, with 13 bases between. Germline V lookup: CDR1 MNHNS, CDR2 SASEGT. CDR3 amino acids: CASTRGAVYEQYF. In DNA, the CDR3 is TGTGCCAGCACCCGGGGTGCTGTCTACGAGCAGTACTTC.

The rearrangement joins TRBV18 to TRBJ1-2; D is unclear. The germline CDR1 and CDR2 sequences are KGHSH and LQKENI. The V end lost 3 bases, the J end lost 4 bases, and 9 bases lay between the germline ends. CDR3 length equals 13 residues. The CDR3 reads CASSPPEFYGYTF. CDR3 coding DNA: TGTGCCAGCTCACCCCCAGAGTTCTATGGCTACACCTTC.

V usage is TRBV4-2 and J usage is TRBJ2-3; 8 bases line up with TRBD2. J was trimmed by 2 bases and V by 10 bases; bases with no gene match: 5. From germline, CDR1 is LGHNA and CDR2 YNFKEQ. The CDR3 has 13 amino acids. CDR3 DNA: TGTGCCACGGGGGGGCGGATCACAGATACGCAGTATTTT. It is translated as CATGGRITDTQYF.

Written as DNA, the CDR3 is TGTGCCAGCAGCTTATTCGGTGGACAGGGTTCCGGGGAGCTGTTTTTT. It translates to CASSLFGGQGSGELFF. V gene TRBV13 combines with J gene TRBJ2-2; TRBD1 aligns across 8 bases. This CDR3 contains 16 residues. With 2 bases clipped from V and 6 bases from J, the junction kept 8 bases outside the gene matches. Germline lookup yields CDR1 PRHDT and CDR2 FYEKMQ (reference sequence).

This clone was counted many times. CDR3 bases: TGTGCCAGCTCCCAGAACAGGGGCCCGAACACCGGGGAGCTGTTTTTT. Protein sequence: CASSQNRGPNTGELFF. The V call is TRBV27, the J call TRBJ2-2; TRBD1 matches at 7 bases. V trimming: 8 bases; J trimming: 0 bases; junction bases outside the gene matches: 9. Germline V gene sequence: CDR1 MNHEY, CDR2 SMNVEV (reference sequence). CDR3 length equals 16 residues.

V and J are TRBV11-1 and TRBJ2-1; D tentatively fits TRBD1 or TRBD2 (6 bases each). Germline CDR1 is SGHAT and CDR2 is FQDESV (reference sequence). With 4 bases removed from V and 7 bases from J, the gap between germline ends came to 14 bases. The CDR3 extends over 14 amino acids. CDR3 sequence reads: CASSSGEGGNEQFF. In nucleotides, the CDR3 is TGTGCCAGCAGCTCGGGCGAAGGGGGGAATGAGCAGTTCTTC.

The V gene is TRBV7-2, the J gene TRBJ2-1; 8 bases are shared with TRBD2. The CDR3 extends over 16 amino acids. Trimming cost V 5 bases and J 2 bases; bases outside gene matches: 8. In germline, CDR1 is SGHTA, CDR2 FQGNSA. CDR3 in DNA: TGTGCCAGCAGCCTAAGGGGGACTAGTCCCTACAATGAGCAGTTCTTC. It translates to CASSLRGTSPYNEQFF.

This chain uses TRBV5-6 with TRBJ2-5; D not resolved. Germline CDR1 reads SGHDT; CDR2 reads YYEEEE. The CDR3 loop spans 12 amino acids. Trimming took off 2 bases at V and 1 base at J, with 3 bases between the two ends. Here the CDR3 reads CASSFIQETQYF. The CDR3 DNA follows: TGTGCCAGCAGCTTCATCCAAGAGACCCAGTACTTC.

This clone was observed a few times. The J gene is TRBJ1-2, the V gene TRBV10-3, with D unresolved. Looked up from germline, CDR1 is ENHRY and CDR2 is SYGVKD. V lost 5 bases to trimming and J lost 3 bases, with 22 bases between them. The CDR3 length is 17 residues. Here the CDR3 reads CAISHPKEPPWDYGYTF. In nucleotides, the CDR3 is TGTGCCATCAGTCACCCCAAGGAGCCCCCCTGGGACTATGGCTACACCTTC.

V and J are TRBV7-9 and TRBJ2-3; D remains unclear. V lost 3 bases to trimming and J lost 1 base, with 11 bases between them. This CDR3 is built from 15 residues. CDR1 is SEHNR, CDR2 FQNEAQ, per germline (reference sequence). The CDR3 nucleotides read TGTGCCAGCAGCTTTAGGGCCCGGGGCACAGATACGCAGTATTTT. Translating gives CASSFRARGTDTQYF.

This clone was seen a single time. This chain connects TRBV4-1 to TRBJ1-5; D call uncertain. The V and J ends lost 1 base and 2 bases respectively, with 15 bases between them. CDR1 and CDR2 (germline): MGHRA, YSYEKL. The CDR3 has 17 amino acids. CDR3 in amino acids: CASSQGLREVRNQPQHF. The CDR3 region has the DNA TGCGCCAGCAGCCAAGGACTGAGGGAAGTGCGCAATCAGCCCCAGCATTTT.

The chain joins TRBV4-1 to TRBJ1-1; 8 nucleotides agree with TRBD1. V lost 6 bases and J lost 3; bases outside the gene matches: 6. The CDR3 covers 14 residues. Germline CDR1 MGHRA, CDR2 YSYEKL. This chain's CDR3 is CASSPRGPDTEAFF. CDR3 nucleotides: TGCGCCAGCAGTCCCAGGGGGCCGGACACTGAAGCTTTCTTT.